This is a list of T cell receptor beta chains from one sample in a study of shared clonotypes between healthy human individuals. Clones were sequenced by immunoSEQ multiplex PCR, and TCRdb holds only the in-frame ones, with some missing. The sample includes 550,000 to 650,000 clones, about 96% of them seen just once. The sample consisted of naive CD8+ T cells sorted from blood. The source of these receptors is a woman aged 25-40 years in good health. Both conserved end residues are part of each CDR3. A D gene is named only where the DNA matches it firmly. Clone size appears in some rows only: once, few, many, or a class for an expanded clone.

size	V	J	D	CDR3	DNA
.	TRBV6-1	TRBJ2-7	TRBD2	CASRQSRLADYEQYF	TGTGCCAGCAGACAAAGTAGACTAGCGGACTACGAGCAGTACTTC
.	TRBV6-1	TRBJ2-7	.	CASSEADTSSYEQYF	TGTGCCAGCAGTGAAGCGGACACTAGCTCCTACGAGCAGTACTTC
once	TRBV7-2	TRBJ2-7	.	CASSLVGKSYEQYF	TGTGCCAGCAGCTTAGTCGGGAAATCCTACGAGCAGTACTTC
.	TRBV5-1	TRBJ2-4	TRBD1	CASSLLIFWTGQKNIQYF	TGCGCCAGCAGCTTGTTAATTTTCTGGACAGGGCAAAAAAACATTCAGTACTTC
.	TRBV19	TRBJ1-5	.	CASSNYLVIYSNQPQHF	TGTGCCAGTAGTAATTACCTTGTCATTTATAGCAATCAGCCCCAGCATTTT
once	TRBV15	TRBJ2-1	TRBD1	CATSRSGTGIHNEQFF	TGTGCCACCAGCAGATCCGGGACAGGAATTCACAATGAGCAGTTCTTC
.	TRBV27	TRBJ2-7	.	CASSKGTPVAYEQYF	TGTGCCAGCAGTAAGGGGACTCCTGTGGCCTACGAGCAGTACTTC
.	TRBV7-8	TRBJ2-7	.	CASSLQGKSYEQYF	TGTGCCAGCAGCTTACAGGGGAAATCCTACGAGCAGTACTTC
once	TRBV7-9	TRBJ2-7	.	CASSPPGVTSYEQYF	TGTGCCAGCAGCCCCCCCGGGGTTACGTCCTACGAGCAGTACTTC
.	TRBV30	TRBJ2-7	.	CAWGGLVETEPYEQYF	TGTGCCTGGGGGGGTCTAGTGGAGACTGAACCCTACGAGCAGTACTTC
.	TRBV5-1	TRBJ2-1	TRBD2	CASSPVAGGTWREQFF	TGCGCCAGCAGCCCCGTAGCGGGAGGGACATGGCGTGAGCAGTTCTTC
.	TRBV7-9	TRBJ2-7	TRBD2	CASSPRLAGVNFDYEQYF	TGTGCCAGCAGCCCCCGACTAGCGGGAGTCAATTTTGACTACGAGCAGTACTTC
.	TRBV5-1	TRBJ2-3	TRBD1	CASSLEAGQVDTQYF	TGCGCCAGCAGCTTGGAGGCGGGACAGGTCGATACGCAGTATTTT
.	TRBV19	TRBJ1-1	.	CATQTGNTEAFF	TGTGCCACTCAGACGGGGAACACTGAAGCTTTCTTT
.	TRBV11-2	TRBJ2-7	TRBD1	CASSPPIGTGYYEQYF	TGTGCCAGCAGCCCCCCGATCGGGACAGGGTACTACGAGCAGTACTTC
.	TRBV30	TRBJ1-1	.	CAWTSRGYTEAFF	TGTGCCTGGACAAGCAGGGGTTACACTGAAGCTTTCTTT
.	TRBV27	TRBJ2-3	TRBD1	CASSLTGITDTQYF	TGTGCCAGCAGTTTGACAGGGATCACAGATACGCAGTATTTT
once	TRBV4-1	TRBJ2-1	TRBD2	CASSPGGSGIYEQFF	TGCGCCAGCAGCCCCGGGGGTAGCGGGATATATGAGCAGTTCTTC
.	TRBV5-4	TRBJ2-1	.	CASSLERGYNEQFF	TGTGCCAGCAGCTTGGAGAGAGGATACAATGAGCAGTTCTTC
.	TRBV28	TRBJ1-2	.	CASSSSQYNGYTF	TGTGCCAGCAGTTCCAGCCAGTACAATGGCTACACCTTC
.	TRBV19	TRBJ2-7	.	CASSVVLGDYEQYF	TGTGCCAGTAGTGTCGTATTGGGAGACTACGAGCAGTACTTC
.	TRBV29-1	TRBJ2-7	.	CSVDTMSEQYF	TGCAGCGTTGATACAATGAGCGAGCAGTACTTC
.	TRBV5-4	TRBJ2-5	TRBD2	CASTAPGGQETQYF	TGTGCCAGCACCGCCCCGGGGGGACAAGAGACCCAGTACTTC
.	TRBV6-1	TRBJ2-7	.	CASSDLDTYYEQYF	TGTGCCAGCAGTGATCTGGACACTTATTACGAGCAGTACTTC
.	TRBV28	TRBJ1-5	.	CASHVQGQPQHF	TGTGCCAGTCATGTCCAGGGTCAGCCCCAGCATTTT
.	TRBV27	TRBJ2-7	.	CASSLTPTGTYEQYF	TGTGCCAGCAGTCTCACCCCGACAGGAACCTACGAGCAGTACTTC
.	TRBV5-1	TRBJ2-7	TRBD2	CASSGGLAAPSIYEQYF	TGCGCCAGCAGCGGGGGACTAGCGGCACCTTCGATCTACGAGCAGTACTTC
.	TRBV27	TRBJ2-7	TRBD2	CASSSGTSGIYEQYF	TGTGCCAGCAGTTCCGGGACTAGCGGAATATACGAGCAGTACTTC
.	TRBV28	TRBJ1-1	TRBD1	CASSFQGALAEAFF	TGTGCCAGCAGTTTCCAGGGGGCGCTTGCTGAAGCTTTCTTT
.	TRBV27	TRBJ2-1	TRBD1	CASSLSQGAWDEQFF	TGTGCCAGCAGTTTGTCACAGGGGGCGTGGGATGAGCAGTTCTTC
.	TRBV29-1	TRBJ2-1	.	CSVGYGERTVAGEQFF	TGCAGCGTTGGGTACGGGGAAAGGACAGTGGCTGGCGAGCAGTTCTTC
.	TRBV28	TRBJ1-1	.	CASSPPLSSGNLMNTEAFF	TGTGCCAGCAGCCCACCTCTTTCGTCAGGTAACCTCATGAACACTGAAGCTTTCTTT
.	TRBV5-4	TRBJ2-7	.	CASSLLREQYF	TGTGCCAGCAGCTTACTCCGGGAGCAGTACTTC
once	TRBV28	TRBJ2-7	.	CASSSSSVHEQYF	TGTGCCAGCAGTTCCTCTAGCGTTCACGAGCAGTACTTC
.	TRBV4-1	TRBJ1-1	.	CASSQVGENTEAFF	TGCGCCAGCAGCCAAGTCGGGGAGAACACTGAAGCTTTCTTT
.	TRBV14	TRBJ2-7	TRBD2	CASSPGLAGAYEQYF	TGTGCCAGCAGCCCAGGACTAGCGGGAGCCTACGAGCAGTACTTC
.	TRBV14	TRBJ2-5	TRBD1	CASSLRDRGQRETQYF	TGTGCCAGCAGCCTACGGGACAGGGGGCAGAGGGAGACCCAGTACTTC
.	TRBV19	TRBJ2-5	TRBD1	CASSIGGTGFEETQYF	TGTGCCAGTAGTATAGGCGGGACAGGCTTTGAAGAGACCCAGTACTTC
.	TRBV27	TRBJ1-2	.	CASSLSQTYGYTF	TGTGCCAGCAGTTTGTCACAGACCTATGGCTACACCTTC
.	TRBV28	TRBJ2-7	TRBD1	CASSTGTGINEQYF	TGTGCCAGCAGCACCGGGACAGGGATCAACGAGCAGTACTTC
once	TRBV27	TRBJ2-1	.	CASSLRQGNNEQFF	TGTGCCAGCAGTTTACGGCAGGGGAACAATGAGCAGTTCTTC
.	TRBV10-3	TRBJ1-1	TRBD1	CAISPLTGHPEAFF	TGTGCCATCAGTCCCTTGACAGGGCACCCTGAAGCTTTCTTT
.	TRBV10-3	TRBJ1-1	.	CAISEIALGTEAFF	TGTGCCATCAGTGAAATCGCCTTAGGGACTGAAGCTTTCTTT
.	TRBV27	TRBJ2-4	TRBD2	CASSSGTSGRDIQYF	TGTGCCAGCAGCTCCGGGACTAGCGGGAGGGACATTCAGTACTTC
.	TRBV7-8	TRBJ2-5	TRBD1	CASSSTRTGTGAETQYF	TGTGCCAGCAGCTCCACCAGAACCGGGACAGGGGCCGAGACCCAGTACTTC
.	TRBV5-5	TRBJ1-3	.	CASSATFGVGPGNTIYF	TGTGCCAGCAGCGCAACATTCGGAGTAGGACCCGGAAACACCATATATTTT
.	TRBV2	TRBJ1-6	.	CATPGGQENSPLHF	TGTGCCACTCCCGGGGGGCAGGAAAATTCACCCCTCCACTTT
.	TRBV7-9	TRBJ2-1	.	CASSFSRDRGNEQFF	TGTGCCAGCAGCTTTAGTCGGGACCGCGGCAATGAGCAGTTCTTC
.	TRBV28	TRBJ1-1	.	CASSRTGLAEAFF	TGTGCCAGCAGCCGAACAGGGCTCGCTGAAGCTTTCTTT
.	TRBV7-9	TRBJ1-5	TRBD1	CASSFGTGDPHF	TGTGCCAGCAGCTTCGGGACAGGGGACCCCCATTTT
.	TRBV7-2	TRBJ1-2	.	CASSLHFALANYGYTF	TGTGCCAGCAGCTTACACTTCGCCCTGGCTAACTATGGCTACACCTTC
.	TRBV7-3	TRBJ2-3	.	CASSLRLADTQYF	TGTGCCAGCAGCTTGCGACTCGCAGATACGCAGTATTTT
.	TRBV5-4	TRBJ2-7	TRBD1	CASSPPDRSYEQYF	TGTGCCAGCAGCCCCCCGGACAGGAGCTACGAGCAGTACTTC
.	TRBV10-2	TRBJ2-1	.	CASSESGDGLYNEQFF	TGCGCCAGCAGTGAGTCTGGCGACGGACTGTACAATGAGCAGTTCTTC
.	TRBV30	TRBJ2-7	TRBD2	CAWSDEFSGTSGYEQYF	TGTGCCTGGAGCGACGAATTTTCCGGGACTAGCGGTTACGAGCAGTACTTC
.	TRBV7-2	TRBJ2-7	TRBD2	CASSGGLAGIYEQYF	TGTGCCAGCAGCGGAGGACTAGCGGGGATCTACGAGCAGTACTTC
.	TRBV28	TRBJ1-3	.	CASSLPGHPSSGNTIYF	TGTGCCAGCAGTTTACCAGGACACCCGAGCTCTGGAAACACCATATATTTT
.	TRBV19	TRBJ2-1	TRBD2	CASSIVAGQNNEQFF	TGTGCCAGTAGTATAGTAGCGGGGCAAAACAATGAGCAGTTCTTC